This T cell receptor (beta chain) was retrieved from a study of T cell responses to AZD1222 COVID-19 vaccine (dated by TCRdb to the early 2020s). About the full investigation: A total of roughly 240 trial participants underwent TCR sequencing, of whom about 210 received two doses of AZD1222 and about 26 received two doses of the MenACWY control vaccine. Trial participants were enrolled by age into subgroups of 18-55, 56-69 and 70-plus years, and about 150, 27 and 61 TCR-sequenced participants, respectively, were included in these subgroups. Here is what the overall study found, with its caveats: The 56-69-year group was small, and its depth increase did not reach significance, likely because of low power. Spike-specific TCR breadth and depth rose significantly after two AZD1222 doses compared with day 0 and with MenACWY recipients. Vaccine-associated CD4 TCRs spanned the whole spike protein, with dominant responses in regions 160-218 and 743-854. Conclusions about previously exposed vaccinees were limited because only a handful of AZD1222 recipients were SARS-CoV-2 seropositive at baseline. Epitopes outside the regions mutated in the B.1.351 and B.1.1.7 variants were reportedly recognized by nearly half of the unique spike-specific TCRs. Most participants were white British and females outnumbered males, and the authors suggested that clonal diversity may have been underestimated. No day 14 peak-response samples were available, so repertoires were characterized only after the peak T cell response.

As regards this clone: Its specific antigen is unknown. Base qualities were left out, and no much larger clone turns up one base away.

Sample time point, as interpreted from the label and publication: baseline before first vaccination. The sample's treatment or condition label, decoded: meningococcal conjugate vaccine given as trial control. Samples from vaccinated people were obtained from the UK trials COV001 and COV002, which included a single-blind randomized controlled phase 2/3 trial of AZD1222 (ChAdOx1 nCoV-19) in healthy adults. Trial participant PBMC samples were collected at day 0 and day 28 after the second dose for TCRbeta chain sequencing. The CDR3 regions of human TCRbeta chains were analyzed by immunosequencing. The original methods were these. TCRs in the repertoires were compared against a reference library of SARS-CoV-2-specific TCRs that had been generated with the MIRA antigen-specificity platform. Breadth was defined as the fraction of unique TCRs that were SARS-CoV-2-associated. Depth was defined as the fraction of total T cells that were SARS-CoV-2-associated. Using the MIRA data, every spike-specific TCR was mapped to the spike region that the TCR reacted to and assigned to either a CD4 or a CD8 class. Log10-transformed breadth and depth values were compared by one-way ANOVA with Sidak's multiple comparisons tests. Entries here come from immuneACCESS through TCRdb and include only in-frame sequences with V and J called. Some clones fail to appear in such tables; in the studies checked, an unresolved V gene covers under half of the shortfall, and the cause of the remainder is unknown. V, J and clone size were drawn from that table, and D and trimming were deduced from the DNA. This sample lists 53,000 or so clones; approximately 85% were detected once. The ten largest make up about 21% of the sample.

The sample consisted of peripheral blood, taken on day 0 of MenACWY control vaccination. The origin of this receptor is an adult in good health.

The sequence in DNA is TGTGCCAGCAAGAGCGGGAGGGCAGAAAGCACAGATACGCAGTATTTT. It is translated as CASKSGRAESTDTQYF. This sequence uses TRBV27 and TRBJ2-3; TRBD2 lines up with 10 middle nucleotides. Here V drops 7 bases and J drops 0 bases, and the junction holds 7 bases not matched to any gene. CDR1 and CDR2 are drawn from the germline V gene (reference sequence): MNHEY, SMNVEV. The CDR3, from cysteine to phenylalanine, totals 16 residues. The CDR3 DNA has 48 bases and is translated from base 1.